The clone carrying this T cell receptor (beta chain) is labeled as medium-sized. Its cognate antigen is unknown. This entry belongs to a study of long-term antiretroviral therapy in people with HIV. Study context: Specimens dating back about a decade before the 2015 immediate-ART recommendation are the oldest included.

Study results and caveats: ART adherence, viral resistance and therapy changes went unrecorded.

CDR3 length: 15 amino acids. Germline loops: CDR1 MNHNY, CDR2 SVGAGI (reference sequence). The ends lost 0 bases at V and 4 bases at J; junction bases unmatched: 3. The assay used was immunoSEQ (version v3.0), run at survey level. Profiling relied on immunoSEQ multiplex PCR, and the TCRdb table lists in-frame clones only, not all of them. Among roughly 28,000 clones listed, approximately 88% were seen once. The TCR was taken from a woman aged 18-29 years with HIV. The J gene is TRBJ1-3, the V gene TRBV6-6, with 7 bases lining up with TRBD1. The sample was unsorted PBMCs, taken 0.5 years after starting antiretroviral therapy. The CDR3 bases are TGTGCCAGCAGTTACTCAAGGGGGCCGGGAAACACCATATATTTT. Encoded protein: CASSYSRGPGNTIYF.